Listed below are T cell receptor beta chains from one sample, sequenced in a study of T cells in Graves' hyperthyroidism and ophthalmopathy. TCRdb reprocessed the multiplex PCR reads with MiXCR, giving one entry per CDR3 protein. The sample records about 360,000 distinct CDR3 sequences, 13% being singletons. Sequencing input: blood. All receptors come from a man between 25 and 39 years old with Graves' hyperthyroidism that later progressed to Graves' ophthalmopathy. CDR3s leave out the opening cysteine and the closing phenylalanine or tryptophan. Size is stated for part of the rows, as once, few or many counts, or as a class when the clone is expanded.

abundance,j_gene,v_gene,CDR3aa
few,TRBJ2-2,TRBV5-1,ASSHLVGDRSYTNTGELF
few,TRBJ1-5,TRBV5-1,ASSESGHSNQPQH
many,TRBJ1-6,TRBV28,ASRGGSSYNSPLH
.,TRBJ2-1,TRBV4-2,ASSQGPEQYNEQF
.,TRBJ1-1,TRBV19,ASSIGAAEAF
few,TRBJ2-4,TRBV28,ASSLGGAKNIQY
.,TRBJ2-3,TRBV12-3/TRBV12-4,ASSLLVRSGGMVDTQY
few,TRBJ2-6,TRBV12-3/TRBV12-4,ASRGGSGANVLA
many,TRBJ1-1,TRBV10-1,ASSEAKGTMNTEAF
.,TRBJ2-7,TRBV11-2,ASSLSLAGPCEQY
few,TRBJ1-5,TRBV18,ASSPVRGSGNQPQH
many,TRBJ1-2,TRBV28,ASRVGPNYGYT
many,TRBJ1-4,TRBV20-1,SASVTSNEKLF
.,TRBJ2-7,TRBV10-3,AISENIYEQY
.,TRBJ2-1,TRBV11-2,ASSPTIADSSYNEQF
few,TRBJ2-4,TRBV28,ASSLRGVPGQGKNIQY